A selection of T cell receptor beta chains follows, all from one sample in a study of blood T cell repertoires in COVID-19. TCRdb's copy holds only in-frame clones and misses some; the assay was immunoSEQ multiplex PCR. In the table there are about 220,000 clones, roughly 84% of which are singletons. Source material: peripheral blood. These receptors were obtained from a man aged 25-45 years with active or convalescent COVID-19. Each CDR3 is given with its conserved first and last residue. D genes are given only for firm matches. A clone size is listed for some rows: how often the clone was seen (once, few, many), or a class if it is expanded.

NA	TRBV29-1	TRBJ1-1	NA	TGCAGCGTTGAGACTCGTTACACTGAAGCTTTCTTT	CSVETRYTEAFF
NA	TRBV7-6	TRBJ2-2	TRBD2	TGTGCCAGCAGCTTGAGCGGGGGGGGCACCGGGGAGCTGTTTTTT	CASSLSGGGTGELFF
NA	TRBV6-2/TRBV6-3	TRBJ2-1	NA	TGTGCCAGCAGCCCAGGTCTGGGGACTCTAACCTACAATGAGCAGTTCTTC	CASSPGLGTLTYNEQFF
few	TRBV7-8	TRBJ2-1	NA	TGTGCCAGCAGCATAAGGGAGGGGGGGGAAGGCTACAATGAGCAGTTCTTC	CASSIREGGEGYNEQFF
NA	TRBV10-3	TRBJ2-7	NA	TGTGCCATCATGAGGTTTTTCTACGAGCAGTACTTC	CAIMRFFYEQYF
NA	TRBV2	TRBJ1-1	NA	TGTGCCAGCAGAAATACACTAAACACTGAAGCTTTCTTT	CASRNTLNTEAFF
NA	TRBV6-2/TRBV6-3	TRBJ1-6	TRBD1	TGTGCCAGCAGTTACACCGGGACAGGGGGCTCACCCCTCCACTTT	CASSYTGTGGSPLHF
NA	TRBV19	TRBJ1-2	NA	TGTGCCAGTAGTATGACAGGAAAGCTTAACTATGGCTACACCTTC	CASSMTGKLNYGYTF
NA	TRBV4-2	TRBJ2-1	NA	TGTGCCAGCAGCCAAGCCAGCGGCAATGAGCAGTTCTTC	CASSQASGNEQFF
NA	TRBV28	TRBJ2-5	TRBD2	TGTGCCAGCAGTGCCAGCGGGAAGGCCCAAGAGACCCAGTACTTC	CASSASGKAQETQYF
NA	TRBV4-1	TRBJ1-2	TRBD1	TGCGCCAGCAGCCAAGATGGGCAGGGGGCTTCCTATGGCTACACCTTC	CASSQDGQGASYGYTF
NA	TRBV18	TRBJ1-4	NA	TGTGCCAGCTCACCAACAGGGAGTAATGAAAAACTGTTTTTT	CASSPTGSNEKLFF
NA	TRBV6-5	TRBJ1-3	NA	TGTGCCAGCACCCTAGGACAAACTGGAAACACCATATATTTT	CASTLGQTGNTIYF
NA	TRBV28	TRBJ2-7	TRBD2	TGTGCCAGCAGTCCTATCGGGGGGGGCTACGAGCAGTACTTC	CASSPIGGGYEQYF
NA	TRBV19	TRBJ2-6	TRBD1	TGTGCCACCGGATACGGGACAGGGGTGTCTGGGGCCAACGTCCTGACTTTC	CATGYGTGVSGANVLTF
NA	TRBV7-9	TRBJ1-4	TRBD1	TGTGCCAGCAGCCCGACAGGGCGTAATGAAAAACTGTTTTTT	CASSPTGRNEKLFF
NA	TRBV7-2	TRBJ2-7	TRBD2	TGTGCCAGCAGCCCCCACGGGGGGGGCGGGGGGGCAGTTGGTGAGCAGTACTTC	CASSPHGGGGGAVGEQYF
NA	TRBV28	TRBJ2-5	TRBD2	TGTGCCAGCAGTTTTGCGGGGGGACAAGAGACCCAGTACTTC	CASSFAGGQETQYF
NA	TRBV6-5	TRBJ2-4	TRBD1	TGTGCCAGCAGTTACTCAGGGGGCGGAAACATTCAGTACTTC	CASSYSGGGNIQYF
NA	TRBV6-6	TRBJ2-5	NA	TGTGCCAGCAGTTACCGAGAGACCCAGTACTTC	CASSYRETQYF
NA	TRBV6-5	TRBJ1-6	NA	TGTGCCAGCAGCTCTGGACAGCCGAGTTCACCCCTCCACTTT	CASSSGQPSSPLHF
NA	TRBV5-1	TRBJ1-1	NA	TGCGCCAGCAAGTTGTGGACAGTTACTGACACTGAAGCTTTCTTT	CASKLWTVTDTEAFF
NA	TRBV7-3	TRBJ2-1	TRBD2	TGTGCCAGCAGCTTCACCGGGACTAGCGGATACAATGAGCAGTTCTTC	CASSFTGTSGYNEQFF
NA	TRBV7-2	TRBJ2-3	TRBD2	TGTGCCAGCAGCTACGGACTAGGGGGCACAGATACGCAGTATTTT	CASSYGLGGTDTQYF
NA	TRBV7-2	TRBJ2-7	TRBD1	TGTGCCAGCAGCTCAGGACAGGGAGGCTACGAGCAGTACTTC	CASSSGQGGYEQYF
NA	TRBV21-1	TRBJ1-1	NA	TGTGCCAGCAGCAAAGTCCTCGCGGTGAACACTGAAGCTTTCTTT	CASSKVLAVNTEAFF
NA	TRBV5-5	TRBJ2-3	TRBD1	TGTGCCAGCAGCACCCGACAGGGGGTTACAGATACGCAGTATTTT	CASSTRQGVTDTQYF
NA	TRBV5-1	TRBJ1-1	NA	TGCGCCAGCAGCAGCCAGCGGACCATGAACACTGAAGCTTTCTTT	CASSSQRTMNTEAFF
NA	TRBV6-2/TRBV6-3	TRBJ2-6	TRBD1	TGTGCCAGCAGTTTCTCCGGGACAGTCCCTGGGGCCAACGTCCTGACTTTC	CASSFSGTVPGANVLTF
NA	TRBV4-2	TRBJ2-5	TRBD2	TGTGCCAGCAGCCAAGGTCTCGGGACTAGCGGGGGAAACCAAGAGACCCAGTACTTC	CASSQGLGTSGGNQETQYF
NA	TRBV4-3	TRBJ2-7	TRBD2	TGCGCCAGCAGCGAAATAGCGGGAGGGCCCGACGAGCAGTACTTC	CASSEIAGGPDEQYF
NA	TRBV7-2	TRBJ2-5	NA	TGTGCCAGCAGCTTAGTACAGCTACAAGAGACCCAGTACTTC	CASSLVQLQETQYF
once	TRBV4-3	TRBJ2-7	NA	TGCGCCAGCAGCCAAGATTTCGCTAGCGCGTCCTCCTACGAGCAGTACTTC	CASSQDFASASSYEQYF
NA	TRBV4-3	TRBJ2-3	TRBD2	TGCGCCAGCAGCCAACACCCGGCGGGAGCAGGAGGAGAAGATACGCAGTATTTT	CASSQHPAGAGGEDTQYF